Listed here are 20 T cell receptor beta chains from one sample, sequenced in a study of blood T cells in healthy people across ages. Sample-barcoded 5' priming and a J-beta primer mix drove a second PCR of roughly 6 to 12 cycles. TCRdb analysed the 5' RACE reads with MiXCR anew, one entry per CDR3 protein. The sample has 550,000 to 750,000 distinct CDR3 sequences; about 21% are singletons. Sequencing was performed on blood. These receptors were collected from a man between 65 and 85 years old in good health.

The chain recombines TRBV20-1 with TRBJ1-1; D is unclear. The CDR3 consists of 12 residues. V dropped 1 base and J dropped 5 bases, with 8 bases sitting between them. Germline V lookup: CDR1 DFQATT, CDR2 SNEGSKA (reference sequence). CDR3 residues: CSARVVGTEAFF. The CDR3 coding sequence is TGCAGTGCTAGAGTTGTGGGAACTGAAGCTTTCTTT.

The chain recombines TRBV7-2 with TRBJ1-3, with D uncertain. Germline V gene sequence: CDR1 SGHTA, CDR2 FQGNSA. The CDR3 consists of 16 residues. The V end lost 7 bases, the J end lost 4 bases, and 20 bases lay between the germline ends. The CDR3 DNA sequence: TGTGCCAGCACCCAACGGGGAACGCCAAGGGGAAACACCATATATTTT. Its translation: CASTQRGTPRGNTIYF. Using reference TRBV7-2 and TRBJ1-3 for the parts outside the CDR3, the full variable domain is GAGVSQSPSNKVTEKGKDVELRCDPISGHTALYWYRQSLGQGLEFLIYFQGNSAPDKSGLPSDRFSAERTGGSVSTLTIQRTQQEDSAVYLCASTQRGTPRGNTIYFGEGSWLTVV.

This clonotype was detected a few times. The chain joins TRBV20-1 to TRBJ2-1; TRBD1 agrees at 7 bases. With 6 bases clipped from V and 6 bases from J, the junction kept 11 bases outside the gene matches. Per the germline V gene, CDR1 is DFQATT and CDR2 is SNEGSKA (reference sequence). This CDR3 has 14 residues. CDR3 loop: CSADPGQNLNEQFF. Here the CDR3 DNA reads TGCAGTGCAGATCCGGGACAGAACCTCAATGAGCAGTTCTTC.

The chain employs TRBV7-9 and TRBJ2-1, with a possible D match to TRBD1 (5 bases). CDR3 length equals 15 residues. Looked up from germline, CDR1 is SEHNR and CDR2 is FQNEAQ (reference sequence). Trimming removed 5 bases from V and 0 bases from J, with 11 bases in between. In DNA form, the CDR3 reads TGTGCCAGCAGCCAAGCAGGGCTCTCCTACAATGAGCAGTTCTTC. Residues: CASSQAGLSYNEQFF.

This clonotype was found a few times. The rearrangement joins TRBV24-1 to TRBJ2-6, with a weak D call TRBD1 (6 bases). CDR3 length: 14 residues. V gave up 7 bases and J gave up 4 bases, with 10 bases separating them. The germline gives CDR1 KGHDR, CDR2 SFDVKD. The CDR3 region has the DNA TGTGCCACCAGCAGGGGATCGGGGGCCAACGTCCTGACTTTC. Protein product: CATSRGSGANVLTF.

The CDR3 DNA reads as TGTGCCATAAAGGACCGGGGAGCCGGCTACACCTTC. This codes for CAIKDRGAGYTF. J is TRBJ1-2 and V is TRBV10-3; no definite D call. CDR3 length: 12 residues. Trimming took off 9 bases at V and 8 bases at J, with 16 bases between the two ends. Germline V gene sequence: CDR1 ENHRY, CDR2 SYGVKD.

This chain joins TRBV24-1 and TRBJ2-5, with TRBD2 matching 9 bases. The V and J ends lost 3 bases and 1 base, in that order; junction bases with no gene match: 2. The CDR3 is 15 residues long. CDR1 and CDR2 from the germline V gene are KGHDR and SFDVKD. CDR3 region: CATSDGLASQETQYF. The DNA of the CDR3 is TGTGCCACCAGTGATGGACTAGCGAGCCAAGAGACCCAGTACTTC.

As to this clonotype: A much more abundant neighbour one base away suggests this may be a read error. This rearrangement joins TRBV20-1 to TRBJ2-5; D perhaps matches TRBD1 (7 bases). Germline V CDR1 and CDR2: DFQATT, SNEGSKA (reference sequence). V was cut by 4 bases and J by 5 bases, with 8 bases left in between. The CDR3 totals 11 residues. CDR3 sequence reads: CSATGGETQYF. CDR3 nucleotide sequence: TGCAGTGCTACAGGGGGGGAGACCCAGTACTTC.

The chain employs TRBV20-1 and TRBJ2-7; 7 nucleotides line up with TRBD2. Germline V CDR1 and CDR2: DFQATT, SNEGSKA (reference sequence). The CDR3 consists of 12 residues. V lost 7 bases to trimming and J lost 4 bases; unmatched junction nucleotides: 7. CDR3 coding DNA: TGCAGTGGGGGAGGCGGGAGATACGAGCAGTACTTC. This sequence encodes CSGGGGRYEQYF.

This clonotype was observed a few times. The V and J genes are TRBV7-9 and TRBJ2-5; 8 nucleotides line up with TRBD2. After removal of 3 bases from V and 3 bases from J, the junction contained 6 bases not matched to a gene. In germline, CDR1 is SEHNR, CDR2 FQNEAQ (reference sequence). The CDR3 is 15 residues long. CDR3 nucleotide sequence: TGTGCCAGCAGCTTGTCGGGAGGGCTAAAAGAGACCCAGTACTTC. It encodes CASSLSGGLKETQYF.

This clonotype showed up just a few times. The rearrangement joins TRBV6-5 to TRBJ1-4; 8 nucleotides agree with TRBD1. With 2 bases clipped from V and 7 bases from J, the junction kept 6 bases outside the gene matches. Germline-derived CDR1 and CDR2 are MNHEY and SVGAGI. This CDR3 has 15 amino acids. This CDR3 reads CASSYDRGRGEKLFF. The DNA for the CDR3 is TGTGCCAGCAGTTACGACAGGGGACGCGGTGAAAAACTGTTTTTT.

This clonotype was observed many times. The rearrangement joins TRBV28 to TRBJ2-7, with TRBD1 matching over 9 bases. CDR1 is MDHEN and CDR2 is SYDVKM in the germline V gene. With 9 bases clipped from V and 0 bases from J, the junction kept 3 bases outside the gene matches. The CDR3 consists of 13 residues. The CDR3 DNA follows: TGTGCCAGAGGGACAGGGAGCTCCTACGAGCAGTACTTC. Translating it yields CARGTGSSYEQYF.

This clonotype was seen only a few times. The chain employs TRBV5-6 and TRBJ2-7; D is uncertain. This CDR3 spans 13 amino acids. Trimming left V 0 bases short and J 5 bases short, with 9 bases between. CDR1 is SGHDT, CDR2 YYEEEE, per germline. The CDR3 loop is CASSLGSWNEQYF. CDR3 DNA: TGTGCCAGCAGCTTGGGGTCATGGAACGAGCAGTACTTC.

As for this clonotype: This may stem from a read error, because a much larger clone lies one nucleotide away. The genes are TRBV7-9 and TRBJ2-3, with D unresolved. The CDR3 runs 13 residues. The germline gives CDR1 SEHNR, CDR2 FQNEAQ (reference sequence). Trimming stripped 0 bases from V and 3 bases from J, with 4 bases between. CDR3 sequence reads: CASSLAWTDTQYF. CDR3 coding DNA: TGTGCCAGCAGCTTAGCGTGGACAGATACGCAGTATTTT.

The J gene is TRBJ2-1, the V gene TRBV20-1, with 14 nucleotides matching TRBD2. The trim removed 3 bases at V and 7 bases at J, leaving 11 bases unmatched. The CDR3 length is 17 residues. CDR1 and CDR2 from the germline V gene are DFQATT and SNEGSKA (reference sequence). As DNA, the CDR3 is TGCAGTGCTAGGACTAGCGGGAGGGCCAAAGGTTATAATGAGCAGTTCTTC. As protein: CSARTSGRAKGYNEQFF.

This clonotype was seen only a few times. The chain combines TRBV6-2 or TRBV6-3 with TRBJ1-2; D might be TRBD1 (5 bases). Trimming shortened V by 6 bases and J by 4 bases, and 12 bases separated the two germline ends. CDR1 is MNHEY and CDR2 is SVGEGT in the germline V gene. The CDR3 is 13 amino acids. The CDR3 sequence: CASRQTDGYGYTF. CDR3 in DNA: TGTGCCAGCAGGCAGACAGATGGCTATGGCTACACCTTC.

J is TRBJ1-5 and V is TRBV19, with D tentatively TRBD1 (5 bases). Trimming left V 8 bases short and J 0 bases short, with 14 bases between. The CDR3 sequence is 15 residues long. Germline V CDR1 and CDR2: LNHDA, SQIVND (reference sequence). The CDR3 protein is CASRSWDRSNQPQHF. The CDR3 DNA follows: TGTGCCAGTCGATCTTGGGACCGTAGCAATCAGCCCCAGCATTTT.

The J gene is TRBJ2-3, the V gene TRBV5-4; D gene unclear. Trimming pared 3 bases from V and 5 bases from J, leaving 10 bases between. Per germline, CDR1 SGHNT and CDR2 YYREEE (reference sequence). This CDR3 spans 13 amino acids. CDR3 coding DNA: TGTGCCAGCAGCTCCTACTCCATAGATACGCAGTATTTT. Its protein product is CASSSYSIDTQYF.

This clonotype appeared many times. The CDR3 loop is CASSQGGLLDDTGELFF. In DNA form, the CDR3 reads TGTGCCAGCAGCCAGGGGGGGCTCCTCGACGACACCGGGGAGCTGTTTTTT. The chain employs TRBV3-1 and TRBJ2-2; D perhaps matches TRBD2 (7 bases). The CDR3 contains 17 residues. V shed 3 bases and J shed 3 bases, with 17 bases lying between them. Per germline, CDR1 LGHDT and CDR2 YNNKEL (reference sequence).

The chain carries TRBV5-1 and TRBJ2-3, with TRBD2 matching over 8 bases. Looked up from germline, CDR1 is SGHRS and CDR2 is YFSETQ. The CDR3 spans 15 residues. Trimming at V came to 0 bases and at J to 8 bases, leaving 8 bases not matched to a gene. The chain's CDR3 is CASSLAAGEWGTQYF. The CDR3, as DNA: TGCGCCAGCAGCTTGGCAGCGGGAGAATGGGGTACGCAGTATTTT. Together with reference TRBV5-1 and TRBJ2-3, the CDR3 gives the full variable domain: KAGVTQTPRYLIKTRGQQVTLSCSPISGHRSVSWYQQTPGQGLQFLFEYFSETQRNKGNFPGRFSGRQFSNSRSEMNVSTLELGDSALYLCASSLAAGEWGTQYFGPGTRLTVL.